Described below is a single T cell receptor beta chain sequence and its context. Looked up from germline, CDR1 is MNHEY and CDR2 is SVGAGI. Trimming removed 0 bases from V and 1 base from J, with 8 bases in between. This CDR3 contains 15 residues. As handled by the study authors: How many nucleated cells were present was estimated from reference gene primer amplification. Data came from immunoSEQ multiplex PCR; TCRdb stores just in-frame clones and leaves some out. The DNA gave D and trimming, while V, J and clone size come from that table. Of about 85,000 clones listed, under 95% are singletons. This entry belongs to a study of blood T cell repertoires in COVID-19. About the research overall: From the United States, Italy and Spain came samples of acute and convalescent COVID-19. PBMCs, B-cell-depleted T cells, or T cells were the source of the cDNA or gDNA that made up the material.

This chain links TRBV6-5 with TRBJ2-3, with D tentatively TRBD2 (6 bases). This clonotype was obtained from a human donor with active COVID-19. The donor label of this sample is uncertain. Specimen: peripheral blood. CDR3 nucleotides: TGTGCCAGCAGTTACTCAGTAGCGGGCACAGATACGCAGTATTTT. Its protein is CASSYSVAGTDTQYF.